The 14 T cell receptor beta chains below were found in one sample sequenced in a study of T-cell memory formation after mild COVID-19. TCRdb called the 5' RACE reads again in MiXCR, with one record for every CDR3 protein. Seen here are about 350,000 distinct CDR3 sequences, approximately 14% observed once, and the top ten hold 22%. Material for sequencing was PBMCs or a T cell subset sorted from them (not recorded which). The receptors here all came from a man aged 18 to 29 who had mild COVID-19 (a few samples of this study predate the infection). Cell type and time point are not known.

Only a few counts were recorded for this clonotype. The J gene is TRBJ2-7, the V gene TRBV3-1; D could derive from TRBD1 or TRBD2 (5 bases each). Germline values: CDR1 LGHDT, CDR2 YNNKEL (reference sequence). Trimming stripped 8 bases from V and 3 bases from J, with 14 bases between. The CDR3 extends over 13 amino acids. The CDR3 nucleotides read TGTGCCAGCGGGGGAGAGATTAACTACGAGCAGTACTTC. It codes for CASGGEINYEQYF.

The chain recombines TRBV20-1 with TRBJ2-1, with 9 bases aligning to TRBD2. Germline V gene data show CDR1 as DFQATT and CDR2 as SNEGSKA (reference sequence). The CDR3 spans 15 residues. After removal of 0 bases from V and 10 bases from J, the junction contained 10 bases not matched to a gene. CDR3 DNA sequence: TGCAGTGCTAGAGATGGCGGGGGGGCGGTACACGAGCAGTTCTTC. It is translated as CSARDGGGAVHEQFF.

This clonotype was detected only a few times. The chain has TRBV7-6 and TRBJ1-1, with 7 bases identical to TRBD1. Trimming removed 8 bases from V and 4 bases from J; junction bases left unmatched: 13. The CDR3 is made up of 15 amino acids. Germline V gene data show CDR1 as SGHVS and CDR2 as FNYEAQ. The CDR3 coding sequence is TGTGCCAGCGGATTGGGTGAGGGGGCGGTCACTGAAGCTTTCTTT. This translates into CASGLGEGAVTEAFF.

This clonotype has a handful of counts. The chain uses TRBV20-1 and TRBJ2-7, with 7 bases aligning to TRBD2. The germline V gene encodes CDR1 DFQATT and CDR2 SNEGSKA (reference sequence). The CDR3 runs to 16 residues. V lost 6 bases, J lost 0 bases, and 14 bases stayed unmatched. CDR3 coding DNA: TGCAGTGCACCGGACGCCGCGGGGGAACCCTCCTACGAGCAGTACGTC. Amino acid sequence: CSAPDAAGEPSYEQYV.

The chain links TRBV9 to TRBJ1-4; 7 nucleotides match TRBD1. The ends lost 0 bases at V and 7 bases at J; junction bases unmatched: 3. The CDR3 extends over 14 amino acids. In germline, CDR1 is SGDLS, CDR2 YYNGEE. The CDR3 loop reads CASSVGQGVEKLFF. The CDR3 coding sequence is TGTGCCAGCAGCGTAGGACAGGGTGTTGAAAAACTGTTTTTT.

The CDR3 sequence is CSAAQGGPYEQYF. In DNA form, the CDR3 reads TGCAGTGCGGCCCAGGGGGGCCCCTACGAGCAGTACTTC. This sequence joins TRBV20-1 and TRBJ2-7, with D maybe TRBD1 (7 bases). The CDR3 runs 13 residues. V lost 6 bases to trimming and J lost 2 bases, with 14 bases between them. In germline, CDR1 is DFQATT, CDR2 SNEGSKA (reference sequence).

The CDR3 loop is CASSLVGDNEQYF. CDR3 bases: TGTGCCAGCAGCTTGGTGGGGGATAACGAGCAGTACTTC. V usage is TRBV7-6 and J usage is TRBJ2-7, with D possibly being TRBD1 or TRBD2 (5 bases each). The CDR3 covers 13 residues. CDR1 SGHVS and CDR2 FNYEAQ come from the germline V gene. V was trimmed by 3 bases and J by 5 bases, leaving 11 bases between them.

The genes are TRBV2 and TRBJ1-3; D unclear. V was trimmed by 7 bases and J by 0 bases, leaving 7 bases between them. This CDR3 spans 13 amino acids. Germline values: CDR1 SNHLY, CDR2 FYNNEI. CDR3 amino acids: CASTWLSGNTIYF. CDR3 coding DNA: TGTGCCAGCACTTGGCTCTCTGGAAACACCATATATTTT.

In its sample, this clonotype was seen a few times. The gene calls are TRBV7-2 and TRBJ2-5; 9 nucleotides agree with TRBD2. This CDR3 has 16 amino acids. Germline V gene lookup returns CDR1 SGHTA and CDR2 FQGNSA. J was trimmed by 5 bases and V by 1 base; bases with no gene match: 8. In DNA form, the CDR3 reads TGTGCCAGCAGCTTAGTGGGCGTGCGGGGGGGGGAGACCCAGTACTTC. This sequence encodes CASSLVGVRGGETQYF.

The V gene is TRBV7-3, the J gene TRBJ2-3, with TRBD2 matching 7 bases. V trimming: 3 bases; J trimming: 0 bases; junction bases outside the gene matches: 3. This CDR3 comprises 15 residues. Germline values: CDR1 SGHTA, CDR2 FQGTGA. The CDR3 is CASSFHGGSTDTQYF. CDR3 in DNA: TGTGCCAGCAGCTTCCACGGGGGGAGCACAGATACGCAGTATTTT. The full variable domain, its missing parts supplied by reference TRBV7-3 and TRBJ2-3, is GAGVSQTPSNKVTEKGKYVELRCDPISGHTALYWYRQSLGQGPEFLIYFQGTGAADDSGLPNDRFFAVRPEGSVSTLKIQRTERGDSAVYLCASSFHGGSTDTQYFGPGTRLTVL.

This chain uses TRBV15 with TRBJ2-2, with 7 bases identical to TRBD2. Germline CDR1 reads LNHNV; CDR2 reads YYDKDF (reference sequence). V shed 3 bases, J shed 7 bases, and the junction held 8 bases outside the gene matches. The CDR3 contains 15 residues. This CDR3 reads CATSRGFREDGELFF. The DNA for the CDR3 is TGTGCCACCAGCAGGGGGTTCCGGGAGGACGGGGAGCTGTTTTTT.

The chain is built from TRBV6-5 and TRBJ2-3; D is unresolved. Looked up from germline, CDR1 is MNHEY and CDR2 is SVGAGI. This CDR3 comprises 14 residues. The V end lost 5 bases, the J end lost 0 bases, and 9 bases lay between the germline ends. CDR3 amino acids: CASSNPTSTDTQYF. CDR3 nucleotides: TGTGCCAGCAGTAACCCGACTAGCACAGATACGCAGTATTTT.

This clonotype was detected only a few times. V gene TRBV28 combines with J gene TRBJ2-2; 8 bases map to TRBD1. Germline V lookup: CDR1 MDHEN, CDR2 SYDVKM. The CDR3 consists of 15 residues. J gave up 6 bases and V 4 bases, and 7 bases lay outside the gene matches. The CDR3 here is CASSSRQGTAGELFF. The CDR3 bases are TGTGCCAGCAGTTCCAGACAGGGGACGGCCGGGGAGCTGTTTTTT.

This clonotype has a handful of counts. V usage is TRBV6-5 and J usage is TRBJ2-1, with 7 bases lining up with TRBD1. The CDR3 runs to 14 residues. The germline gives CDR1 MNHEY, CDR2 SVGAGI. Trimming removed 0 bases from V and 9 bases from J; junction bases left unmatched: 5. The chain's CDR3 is CASSYSTGASEQFF. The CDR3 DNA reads TGTGCCAGCAGTTACTCAACAGGGGCAAGTGAGCAGTTCTTC.